These 28 T cell receptor beta chains were sequenced from one sample in a study of shared clonotypes between healthy human individuals. Generated by immunoSEQ multiplex PCR, the TCRdb table keeps only in-frame clones and is missing some. The data hold 2.3 million or so clones, with 85% to 95% observed a single time. The sample comprised naive CD4+ T cells from PBMCs. Sample subset: CD45RA+ positively selected. These receptors were collected from a man between 18 and 35 years old in good health. Some clones in this sample may be carry-over from other donors' samples.

V is TRBV28 and J is TRBJ1-4, with D uncertain. CDR1 and CDR2 from the germline V gene are MDHEN and SYDVKM. The CDR3 is made up of 15 amino acids. Trimming took off 2 bases at V and 4 bases at J, with 11 bases between the two ends. In DNA, the CDR3 is TGTGCCAGCAGTTTAGTGAATCTCCGTAATGAAAAACTGTTTTTT. It specifies CASSLVNLRNEKLFF.

J is TRBJ2-7 and V is TRBV6-5; 9 nucleotides agree with TRBD1. The V gene's germline CDR1 is MNHEY and CDR2 SVGAGI. CDR3 size: 14 residues. The ends lost 6 bases at V and 3 bases at J; junction bases unmatched: 6. CDR3 coding DNA: TGTGCCAGCAGACCACAGGGGGCGGGCTACGAGCAGTACTTC. It is translated as CASRPQGAGYEQYF.

The chain has TRBV5-1 and TRBJ2-1; TRBD2 matches 8 bases. Germline V gene lookup returns CDR1 SGHRS and CDR2 YFSETQ. This CDR3 comprises 15 residues. With 3 bases clipped from V and 8 bases from J, the junction kept 10 bases outside the gene matches. This CDR3 is CASSSGGTRDHEQFF. CDR3 bases: TGCGCCAGCAGCTCCGGTGGGACTAGGGATCATGAGCAGTTCTTC.

J is TRBJ2-1 and V is TRBV7-3, with D unresolved. The V end was cut by 2 bases, the J end by 3 bases, with 11 bases between. From germline, CDR1 is SGHTA and CDR2 FQGTGA. This CDR3 comprises 15 residues. The chain's CDR3 is CASSLQRQDYNEQFF. As DNA, the CDR3 is TGTGCCAGCAGCTTACAGAGGCAGGACTACAATGAGCAGTTCTTC.

The rearrangement joins TRBV9 to TRBJ1-2; 10 bases agree with TRBD1. Germline values: CDR1 SGDLS, CDR2 YYNGEE. After removal of 0 bases from V and 0 bases from J, the junction contained 20 bases not matched to a gene. There are 22 residues in the CDR3. This CDR3 reads CASSVVGAIDRDRGRTNYGYTF. As DNA, the CDR3 is TGTGCCAGCAGCGTAGTTGGGGCGATTGACCGGGACAGGGGCAGAACTAACTATGGCTACACCTTC.

The chain combines TRBV28 with TRBJ2-5; 7 bases map to TRBD1. The CDR3 runs 15 residues. The trim removed 8 bases at V and 3 bases at J, leaving 12 bases unmatched. Germline V CDR1 and CDR2: MDHEN, SYDVKM. The CDR3 nucleotides are TGTGCCAGCGTAGACAGGGCCCTTACCAAAGAGACCCAGTACTTC. This translates into CASVDRALTKETQYF.

This clone was picked up one time. In DNA form, the CDR3 reads TGTGCCAGCAGTGTGCTGAGGGGTGGCCCCTACGAGCAGTACTTC. Translated, it gives CASSVLRGGPYEQYF. This chain links TRBV2 with TRBJ2-7; TRBD1 or TRBD2 may be the D gene (5 bases each). V lost 4 bases, J lost 2 bases, and 15 bases lay in between. The CDR3 covers 15 residues. Germline lookup yields CDR1 SNHLY and CDR2 FYNNEI.

The rearrangement links TRBV5-4 to TRBJ1-4, with 7 bases matching TRBD1. Germline V lookup: CDR1 SGHNT, CDR2 YYREEE (reference sequence). J gave up 8 bases and V 4 bases, and 20 bases lay outside the gene matches. The CDR3 spans 18 residues. The CDR3 sequence is CASSPGLGQPFFEEKLFF. The CDR3 bases are TGTGCCAGCAGCCCGGGGTTGGGACAGCCCTTTTTCGAGGAAAAACTGTTTTTT.

The chain has TRBV6-6 and TRBJ2-1, with 11 bases identical to TRBD1. J lost 8 bases, V lost 6 bases, and 12 bases had no gene match. This CDR3 is built from 16 residues. Germline CDR1 and CDR2: MNHNY and SVGAGI (reference sequence). Here the CDR3 reads CASRQAGTGGVYEQFF. The CDR3 nucleotides are TGTGCCAGCAGACAAGCCGGGACAGGGGGTGTCTATGAGCAGTTCTTC.

The chain joins TRBV19 to TRBJ2-7; D is perhaps TRBD2 (6 bases). The CDR3 runs 18 residues. V lost 7 bases and J lost 3, with 28 bases in between. From germline, CDR1 is LNHDA and CDR2 SQIVND (reference sequence). In DNA form, the CDR3 reads TGTGCCAGTACCCCCTCGGCCCAGCGGGCGTCCCGAATCTACGAGCAGTACTTC. The encoded protein is CASTPSAQRASRIYEQYF.

A word on this clone: The same CDR3 is also encoded by other DNA sequences in this sample. Here the CDR3 DNA reads TGTGCCAGCAGTTTATTTTCCGGGAGATTGGCAGATACGCAGTATTTT. This gives the protein CASSLFSGRLADTQYF. The rearrangement uses TRBV28 and TRBJ2-3, with D possibly being TRBD2 (6 bases). V lost 1 base and J 4 bases, leaving 15 bases between the germline ends. The length of the CDR3 is 16 residues. Per germline, CDR1 MDHEN and CDR2 SYDVKM.

The gene calls are TRBV7-2 and TRBJ2-5, with TRBD2 matching over 7 bases. V was pared by 6 bases and J by 5 bases, with 6 bases of the junction left unmatched. The CDR3 runs 13 residues. The germline V gene has CDR1 SGHTA and CDR2 FQGNSA. The CDR3 region is CASSSGRQETQYF. The CDR3 region has the DNA TGTGCCAGCAGTTCCGGGAGGCAGGAGACCCAGTACTTC.

The V gene is TRBV11-2, the J gene TRBJ1-2; D perhaps matches TRBD1 (5 bases). Germline-derived CDR1 and CDR2 are SGHAT and FQNNGV. V gave up 7 bases and J gave up 8 bases, with 17 bases separating them. This CDR3 region has 13 residues. The CDR3 reads CASKRLGAGGYTF. The CDR3 nucleotides are TGTGCCAGCAAAAGACTAGGGGCTGGAGGCTACACCTTC.

This clone was detected once. The chain joins TRBV6-6 to TRBJ1-1; D is unresolved. The ends were cut back, 2 bases at V and 6 bases at J, with 4 bases in the middle. This CDR3 comprises 11 residues. Germline CDR1 reads MNHNY; CDR2 reads SVGAGI (reference sequence). Here the CDR3 DNA reads TGTGCCAGCAGTTACGTCTCTGAAGCTTTCTTT. This codes for CASSYVSEAFF.

This clone was observed once. This sample includes further DNA sequences coding for the same CDR3. This chain joins TRBV5-1 and TRBJ2-5; D is possibly TRBD1 or TRBD2 (5 bases each). CDR1 and CDR2 (germline): SGHRS, YFSETQ. The CDR3 contains 14 residues. With 0 bases removed from V and 2 bases from J, the gap between germline ends came to 8 bases. The CDR3 DNA sequence: TGCGCCAGCAGCTTGGTTGGGGGACAAGAGACCCAGTACTTC. Translated, it gives CASSLVGGQETQYF.

The CDR3, as DNA: TGTGCCAGCAGCTTACACCGGGACAGGGGGTTTGACGAGCAGTACTTC. This sequence encodes CASSLHRDRGFDEQYF. The chain uses TRBV11-2 and TRBJ2-7; TRBD1 aligns across 11 bases. Germline V gene data show CDR1 as SGHAT and CDR2 as FQNNGV. V shed 2 bases and J 5 bases; nucleotides not matched to a gene: 8. The CDR3 has 16 amino acids. The whole variable domain, remainder taken from reference TRBV11-2 and TRBJ2-7, is EAGVAQSPRYKIIEKRQSVAFWCNPISGHATLYWYQQILGQGPKLLIQFQNNGVVDDSQLPKDRFSAERLKGVDSTLKIQPAKLEDSAVYLCASSLHRDRGFDEQYFGPGTRLTVT.

The chain has TRBV7-2 and TRBJ2-5, with TRBD1 matching over 10 bases. The CDR3 spans 14 residues. V shed 5 bases, J shed 5 bases, and the junction held 5 bases outside the gene matches. Per the germline V gene, CDR1 is SGHTA and CDR2 is FQGNSA. CDR3 DNA sequence: TGTGCCAGCAGCATGACAGGGGGCCAGGAGACCCAGTACTTC. As protein: CASSMTGGQETQYF.

The V call is TRBV28, the J call TRBJ2-2, with D maybe TRBD1 (6 bases). Trimming cost V 5 bases and J 4 bases, with 14 bases left between them. The germline V gene has CDR1 MDHEN and CDR2 SYDVKM. The CDR3 spans 15 residues. The CDR3 reads CASSLGQITTGELFF. The CDR3 DNA reads TGTGCCAGCAGTCTAGGACAGATTACCACCGGGGAGCTGTTTTTT.

This chain uses TRBV27 with TRBJ2-7; 7 nucleotides agree with TRBD2. Germline CDR1 reads MNHEY; CDR2 reads SMNVEV (reference sequence). The CDR3 has 15 residues. V was pared by 0 bases and J by 3 bases, with 5 bases of the junction left unmatched. In DNA, the CDR3 is TGTGCCAGCAGTTTATCGAGGGAGGGGATCTACGAGCAGTACTTC. The encoded protein is CASSLSREGIYEQYF.

CDR3 DNA sequence: TGTGCCAGCAGCTTGGGGACAAACGGCAATCAGCCCCAGCATTTT. Translated, it gives CASSLGTNGNQPQHF. The chain has TRBV28 and TRBJ1-5, with D possibly TRBD1 on 6 matching bases. The CDR3 runs 15 residues. The germline CDR1 and CDR2 sequences are MDHEN and SYDVKM. With 6 bases removed from V and 2 bases from J, the gap between germline ends came to 14 bases.

The chain couples TRBV28 to TRBJ1-5; D is uncertain. V lost 4 bases and J 0 bases, leaving 13 bases between the germline ends. The CDR3 is made up of 16 amino acids. CDR1 is MDHEN, CDR2 SYDVKM, per germline. The CDR3 DNA follows: TGTGCCAGCAGTTGGAAACGAGACCGTAGCAATCAGCCCCAGCATTTT. It specifies CASSWKRDRSNQPQHF.

The V and J genes are TRBV5-1 and TRBJ2-6; 10 bases agree with TRBD1. Germline assignment: CDR1 SGHRS and CDR2 YFSETQ. This CDR3 region has 18 residues. V was clipped by 4 bases and J by 0 bases; unmatched bases: 7. The CDR3, as DNA: TGCGCCAGCAGCGTCCGGGACAGGGGTTTCTCTGGGGCCAACGTCCTGACTTTC. Translating gives CASSVRDRGFSGANVLTF.

This chain uses TRBV6-1 with TRBJ2-3; D remains unclear. The CDR3 totals 14 residues. Deletions cut 7 bases from V and 6 bases from J, with 17 bases between. The germline V gene has CDR1 MNHNS and CDR2 SASEGT. CDR3 region: CASKLVRVADTQYF. The CDR3 DNA sequence: TGTGCCAGCAAGTTGGTCCGGGTCGCGGATACGCAGTATTTT.

The chain has TRBV11-2 and TRBJ1-4, with 9 bases lining up with TRBD1. The J segment lost 4 bases and the V segment lost 5 bases, leaving 17 bases of the junction unmatched. Looked up from germline, CDR1 is SGHAT and CDR2 is FQNNGV. The CDR3 runs 19 residues. The CDR3 bases are TGTGCCAGCAGCCCAAGGGGTTGGGGACAGGGACTTTTTAATGAAAAACTGTTTTTT. It yields the protein CASSPRGWGQGLFNEKLFF.

The CDR3 loop reads CASSPREAVGANYGYTF. The CDR3 DNA is TGTGCCAGCAGCCCACGGGAGGCGGTAGGAGCTAACTATGGCTACACCTTC. The V call is TRBV7-2, the J call TRBJ1-2; D call uncertain. The CDR3 has 17 amino acids. CDR1 is SGHTA, CDR2 FQGNSA, per germline. V shed 5 bases and J shed 0 bases, with 19 bases lying between them.

Of note for this clone: One junction end does not reproduce the germline sequence, and a read error may be involved. V usage is TRBV19 and J usage is TRBJ1-1; unclear D gene. The CDR3 runs to 13 residues. The germline V gene has CDR1 LNHDA and CDR2 SQIVND (reference sequence). CDR3 residues: CASSTSGGLQAFF. For the CDR3, the DNA is TGTGCCAGCAGTACGAGCGGCGGTTTACAAGCTTTCTTT.

V is TRBV6-1 and J is TRBJ1-1; D remains unclear. CDR3 size: 14 residues. CDR1 and CDR2 (germline): MNHNS, SASEGT. Deletions cut 0 bases from V and 4 bases from J, with 9 bases between. The DNA for the CDR3 is TGTGCCAGCAGTGAAGCCCGGGCCACCACTGAAGCTTTCTTT. Translated: CASSEARATTEAFF.

The chain employs TRBV5-1 and TRBJ1-1, with D uncertain. The CDR3 is 13 amino acids. The V end lost 4 bases, the J end lost 1 base, and 8 bases lay between the germline ends. Germline CDR1 reads SGHRS; CDR2 reads YFSETQ. In nucleotides, the CDR3 is TGCGCCAGCAGCGCCATGAGGAACACTGAAGCTTTCTTT. Protein sequence: CASSAMRNTEAFF.